The rows below give T cell receptor beta chains drawn from one sample of a study of T-cell memory formation after mild COVID-19. TCRdb passed the 5' RACE reads through MiXCR, listing each CDR3 protein once. The table lists 140,000 to 150,000 distinct CDR3 sequences, 20% to 25% of them singletons. The sequencing sample was made of PBMCs or a T cell subset sorted from them (not recorded which). The receptors were gathered from an adult woman who had mild COVID-19 (a few samples of this study predate the infection). Cell type and time point are not known. The CDR3 runs from the conserved cysteine through the conserved F or W. A D gene is named only where the DNA matches it firmly.

j_call | d_call | v_call | cdr3_aa
TRBJ1-2 | . | TRBV12-3/TRBV12-4 | CASSERDINYGYTF
TRBJ2-2 | TRBD2 | TRBV9 | CASSEFSGGWTGELFF
TRBJ1-1 | . | TRBV7-9 | CASSLVAKGLRAEAFF
TRBJ1-5 | . | TRBV4-1 | CASSQDPGSGQPQHF
TRBJ2-1 | . | TRBV29-1 | CSVEAQWNEQFF
TRBJ2-3 | TRBD1 | TRBV12-3/TRBV12-4 | CASTGDRGQTDTQYF
TRBJ2-3 | . | TRBV6-5 | CASSYLGTGGTQYF
TRBJ2-7 | TRBD1 | TRBV7-9 | CASSVTGGNEQYF
TRBJ2-7 | TRBD2 | TRBV4-2 | CASSQELAGVYEQYF
TRBJ1-1 | TRBD1 | TRBV19 | CASSPRTGVNTEAFF
TRBJ2-7 | . | TRBV15 | CATSYSAGYEQYF
TRBJ2-3 | TRBD2 | TRBV12-3/TRBV12-4 | CASNTSGTRFTDTQYF
TRBJ1-4 | TRBD1 | TRBV9 | CASSPGQGYEKLFF
TRBJ2-7 | TRBD2 | TRBV5-4 | CASSLEEIMASGVSYEQYF
TRBJ2-1 | . | TRBV11-2 | CASNHRRGPHNEQFF
TRBJ2-7 | . | TRBV12-3/TRBV12-4 | CASSFMAGTYEQYF
TRBJ1-2 | . | TRBV20-1 | CSSNLGGASYGYTF
TRBJ2-7 | . | TRBV6-1 | CASSELRPYEQYF
TRBJ1-2 | . | TRBV20-1 | CSARDQLGQQTYGYTF
TRBJ2-3 | . | TRBV7-8 | CASSRKIGTLDPTDTQYF
TRBJ2-1 | TRBD1 | TRBV5-1 | CASSLSGTASLSDNEQFF
TRBJ2-1 | . | TRBV9 | CASSGGPIVNEQFF
TRBJ2-1 | . | TRBV12-3/TRBV12-4 | CASGGHSYNEQFF
TRBJ2-1 | TRBD1 | TRBV4-1 | CASGPPPGGLNNEQFF